This paragraph reports one T cell receptor (beta chain). The table came from immunoSEQ multiplex PCR; TCRdb's copy has only in-frame clones and leaves some out. The sample yields about 77,000 clones, 88% seen once. Trimming took 5 bases from V and 0 from J, leaving 11 bases between them. The CDR3 is 15 amino acids. The V gene's germline CDR1 is SGHRS and CDR2 YFSETQ. The sample originates from a study of T cells in localized non-small cell lung cancer. This clonotype was sampled from a woman aged 40-69 years with stage I squamous cell lung carcinoma. This material consisted of peripheral blood, taken before any cancer treatment. V usage is TRBV5-1 and J usage is TRBJ1-4; D perhaps matches TRBD1 (5 bases). The chain's CDR3 is CASRPTVATNEKLFF. The CDR3 DNA reads TGCGCCAGCAGGCCGACAGTTGCAACTAATGAAAAACTGTTTTTT.